The present TCR beta chain was sequenced within a study of identifying expanded T cells in peripheral blood. CDR3 length equals 15 residues. Measured with immunoSEQ multiplex PCR; TCRdb has only the in-frame clones, and not every one. The profile covers around 130,000 clones, with 86% appearing a single time and approximately 8.9% taken by the ten largest. The sample comprised blood. The TCR sequence derives from a person between 18 and 75 years old in good health. The chain carries TRBV21-1 and TRBJ2-7; the D call in the table, TRBD1, was not verified against the DNA. TRBV21-1 is assigned pseudogene status. For the CDR3, the DNA is TGTGCCAGCAGCAACTCCGGGACAGGGGGTTACGAGCAGTACTTC. Its translation is CASSNSGTGGYEQYF.